The source of this T cell receptor (beta chain) is a study of blood T cell repertoires in COVID-19. About the study: There were acute and convalescent COVID-19 samples, and they came from the United States, Italy and Spain. From T cells, B-cell-depleted T cells, or PBMCs came the material, which was cDNA or gDNA.

In the authors' workflow: Cell counts per sample came from amplifying reference gene primers. The data were produced by immunoSEQ multiplex PCR, yet TCRdb's version contains in-frame clones alone and is incomplete. The V and J calls and clone size were taken over from that table, and D and trimming were inferred from the DNA. The sample holds 180,000 or so clones, almost 85% seen once. Germline values: CDR1 SGHAT, CDR2 FQNNGV. Deletions cut 6 bases from V and 5 bases from J, with 14 bases between. The CDR3 is made up of 13 amino acids. Sequenced material: peripheral blood. The chain uses TRBV11-2 and TRBJ2-7; tentatively, D is TRBD1 (6 bases). This TCR came from a human donor with acute or convalescent COVID-19. The donor label of this sample is uncertain. CDR3 protein: CASRPTGTHEQYF. The CDR3 DNA reads TGTGCCAGCAGACCAACAGGGACCCACGAGCAGTACTTC.